The 11 T cell receptor beta chains below come from one sample, sequenced in a study of T cell responses to AZD1222 COVID-19 vaccine. Only in-frame clones appear in the TCRdb table, and some are missing; sequencing was by immunoSEQ multiplex PCR. The sample carries 150,000 or so clones, roughly 86% recorded once. The specimen comprised peripheral blood, sampled on day 0 of AZD1222 vaccination. The receptors stem from an adult in good health.

The chain recombines TRBV6-5 with TRBJ2-7, with no clear D. The germline CDR1 and CDR2 sequences are MNHEY and SVGAGI. V was clipped by 0 bases and J by 3 bases, with 6 bases between them. This CDR3 comprises 13 residues. The CDR3 bases are TGTGCCAGCAGTTACTCCCGCAGCTACGAGCAGTACTTC. This translates into CASSYSRSYEQYF.

The rearrangement joins TRBV19 to TRBJ1-5, with 9 bases fitting TRBD1. This CDR3 is 12 amino acids long. The J segment lost 8 bases and the V segment lost 9 bases, leaving 5 bases of the junction unmatched. Germline lookup yields CDR1 LNHDA and CDR2 SQIVND (reference sequence). DNA for the CDR3: TGTGCCAGCCGGGACAGGGTTGAGCCCCAGCATTTT. Translated: CASRDRVEPQHF.

CDR3 protein: CASSQTGPETQYF. The CDR3, as DNA: TGTGCCAGCAGCCAAACAGGGCCGGAGACCCAGTACTTC. This chain links TRBV27 with TRBJ2-5; possible D gene TRBD1, 6 bases. The CDR3 extends over 13 amino acids. Germline-derived CDR1 and CDR2 are MNHEY and SMNVEV (reference sequence). Trimming stripped 6 bases from V and 5 bases from J, with 13 bases between.

The chain links TRBV7-2 to TRBJ1-1; unclear D gene. The CDR3 covers 13 residues. Germline V gene data show CDR1 as SGHTA and CDR2 as FQGNSA. Trimming pared 1 base from V and 8 bases from J, leaving 11 bases between. CDR3 nucleotides: TGTGCCAGCAGCTTAGAACACTCGGCGGAAGCTTTCTTT. Translating it yields CASSLEHSAEAFF.

This clone has a single count. The V call is TRBV27, the J call TRBJ1-3, with 7 bases matching TRBD1. Germline CDR1 is MNHEY and CDR2 is SMNVEV (reference sequence). The V gene end was trimmed by 6 bases and the J gene end by 2 bases; junction bases not matched to a gene: 7. The CDR3 loop spans 15 amino acids. As DNA, the CDR3 is TGTGCCAGCAGCTCGACAGGGATTGCTGGAAACACCATATATTTT. Translating it yields CASSSTGIAGNTIYF.

This chain links TRBV5-1 with TRBJ2-7, with D perhaps TRBD1 or TRBD2 (5 bases each). V lost 1 base and J 2 bases, leaving 13 bases between the germline ends. Germline CDR1 reads SGHRS; CDR2 reads YFSETQ. The CDR3 runs 15 residues. CDR3 sequence reads: CASSLLGTGTYEQYF. The CDR3 nucleotides read TGCGCCAGCAGCTTGTTAGGGACCGGTACCTACGAGCAGTACTTC.

This chain connects TRBV28 to TRBJ2-7; D may be TRBD2 (5 bases). CDR3 length equals 11 residues. V was trimmed by 3 bases and J by 7 bases, leaving 7 bases between them. The germline CDR1 and CDR2 sequences are MDHEN and SYDVKM. The CDR3 DNA follows: TGTGCCAGCAGTTTCCGGAGGGAGCAGTACTTC. Its translation: CASSFRREQYF.

The J gene is TRBJ1-1, the V gene TRBV5-6; D unclear. V dropped 0 bases and J dropped 3 bases, with 6 bases sitting between them. The CDR3 is 13 residues long. CDR1 is SGHDT, CDR2 YYEEEE, per germline. The CDR3 region is CASSLVGYTEAFF. The CDR3 nucleotides read TGTGCCAGCAGCTTGGTGGGGTACACTGAAGCTTTCTTT.

This clone has just one count. The genes are TRBV4-3 and TRBJ1-4; no clear D. V was trimmed by 0 bases and J by 7 bases, leaving 6 bases between them. The CDR3 runs to 13 residues. Germline lookup yields CDR1 LGHNA and CDR2 YSLEER. CDR3 DNA sequence: TGCGCCAGCAGCCAAGATGGCAGTGAAAAACTGTTTTTT. It is translated as CASSQDGSEKLFF.

The chain has TRBV27 and TRBJ2-7; 9 bases align to TRBD1. The germline V gene encodes CDR1 MNHEY and CDR2 SMNVEV (reference sequence). This CDR3 comprises 18 residues. V shed 6 bases and J 5 bases; nucleotides not matched to a gene: 20. The CDR3 nucleotides read TGTGCCAGCAGGTTCCCGTCCCCAAACCGGGACAGGGTCCACGAGCAGTACTTC. Translating it yields CASRFPSPNRDRVHEQYF.

The chain couples TRBV5-6 to TRBJ1-1; D unclear. The V end lost 7 bases, the J end lost 1 base, and 11 bases lay between the germline ends. Germline V gene sequence: CDR1 SGHDT, CDR2 YYEEEE. The CDR3 has 13 amino acids. CDR3 sequence: CASGRMSNTEAFF. CDR3 in DNA: TGTGCCAGCGGGAGGATGTCGAACACTGAAGCTTTCTTT.